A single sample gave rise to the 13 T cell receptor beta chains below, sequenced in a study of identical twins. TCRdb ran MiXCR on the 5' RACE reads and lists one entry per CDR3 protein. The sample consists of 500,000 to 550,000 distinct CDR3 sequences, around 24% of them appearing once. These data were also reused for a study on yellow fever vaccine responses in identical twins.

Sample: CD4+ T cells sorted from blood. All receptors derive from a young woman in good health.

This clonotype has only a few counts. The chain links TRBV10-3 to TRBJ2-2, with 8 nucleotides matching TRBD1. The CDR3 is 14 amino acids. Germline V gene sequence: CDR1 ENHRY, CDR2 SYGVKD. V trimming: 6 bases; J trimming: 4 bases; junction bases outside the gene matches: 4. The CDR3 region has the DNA TGTGCCATCAGGGGACAGGCGGGCACCGGGGAGCTGTTTTTT. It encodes CAIRGQAGTGELFF.

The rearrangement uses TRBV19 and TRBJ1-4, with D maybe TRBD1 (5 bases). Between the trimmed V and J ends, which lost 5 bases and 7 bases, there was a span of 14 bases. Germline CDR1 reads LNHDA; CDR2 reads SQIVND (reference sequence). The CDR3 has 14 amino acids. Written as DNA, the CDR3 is TGTGCCAGTAGTCTGACAGTCCTTGGTGAAAAACTGTTTTTT. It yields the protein CASSLTVLGEKLFF.

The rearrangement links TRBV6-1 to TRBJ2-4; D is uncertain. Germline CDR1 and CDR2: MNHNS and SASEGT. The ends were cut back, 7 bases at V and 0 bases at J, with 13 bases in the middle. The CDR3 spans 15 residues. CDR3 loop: CASTSLPIAKNIQYF. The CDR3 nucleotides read TGTGCCAGCACCAGTCTGCCGATAGCCAAAAACATTCAGTACTTC.

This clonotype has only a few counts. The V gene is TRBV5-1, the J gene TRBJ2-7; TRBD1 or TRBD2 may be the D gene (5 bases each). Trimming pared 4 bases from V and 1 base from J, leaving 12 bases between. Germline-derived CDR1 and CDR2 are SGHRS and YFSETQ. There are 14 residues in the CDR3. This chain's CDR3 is CASSEGPTSYEQYF. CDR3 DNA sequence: TGCGCCAGCAGCGAGGGACCGACATCCTACGAGCAGTACTTC. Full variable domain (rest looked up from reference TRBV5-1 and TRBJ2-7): KAGVTQTPRYLIKTRGQQVTLSCSPISGHRSVSWYQQTPGQGLQFLFEYFSETQRNKGNFPGRFSGRQFSNSRSEMNVSTLELGDSALYLCASSEGPTSYEQYFGPGTRLTVT.

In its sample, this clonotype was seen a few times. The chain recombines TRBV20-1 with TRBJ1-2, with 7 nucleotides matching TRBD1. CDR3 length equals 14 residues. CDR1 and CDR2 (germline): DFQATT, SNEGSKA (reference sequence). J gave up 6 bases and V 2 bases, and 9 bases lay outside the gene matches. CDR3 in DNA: TGCAGTGCTAGACCTGACAGGGCTAGACATGGCTACACCTTC. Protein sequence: CSARPDRARHGYTF.

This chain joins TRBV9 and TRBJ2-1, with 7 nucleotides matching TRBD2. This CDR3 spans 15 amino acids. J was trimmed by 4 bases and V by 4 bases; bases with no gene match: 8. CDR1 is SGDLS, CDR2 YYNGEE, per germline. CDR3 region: CASSSGPSGYNEQFF. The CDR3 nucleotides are TGTGCCAGCAGCTCAGGGCCTAGCGGTTACAATGAGCAGTTCTTC.

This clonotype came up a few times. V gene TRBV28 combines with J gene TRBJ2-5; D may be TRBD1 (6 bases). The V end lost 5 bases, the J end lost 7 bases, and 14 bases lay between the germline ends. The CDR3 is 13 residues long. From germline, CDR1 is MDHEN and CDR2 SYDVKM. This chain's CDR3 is CASSGGGWGTQYF. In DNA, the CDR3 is TGTGCCAGCAGTGGGGGCGGCTGGGGGACCCAGTACTTC.

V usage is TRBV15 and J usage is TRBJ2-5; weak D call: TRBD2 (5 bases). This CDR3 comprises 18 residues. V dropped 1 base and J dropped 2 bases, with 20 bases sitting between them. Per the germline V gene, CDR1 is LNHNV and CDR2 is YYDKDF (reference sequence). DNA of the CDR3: TGTGCCACCAGCAGAGGTGGAGGCGTAGTGGCGGAACAAGAGACCCAGTACTTC. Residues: CATSRGGGVVAEQETQYF.

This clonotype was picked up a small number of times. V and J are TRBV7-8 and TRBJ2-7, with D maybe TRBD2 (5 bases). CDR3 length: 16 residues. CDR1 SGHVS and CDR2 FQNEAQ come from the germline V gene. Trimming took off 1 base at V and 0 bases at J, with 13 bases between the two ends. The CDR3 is CASSLDVGGSSYEQYF. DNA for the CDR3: TGTGCCAGCAGCTTAGATGTAGGAGGATCCTCCTACGAGCAGTACTTC.

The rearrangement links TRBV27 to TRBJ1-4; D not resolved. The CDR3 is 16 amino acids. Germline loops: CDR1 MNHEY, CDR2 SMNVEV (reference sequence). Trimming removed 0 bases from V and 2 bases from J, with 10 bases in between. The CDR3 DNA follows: TGTGCCAGCAGTTTATCGGCTGCTACGACTAATGAAAAACTGTTTTTT. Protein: CASSLSAATTNEKLFF.

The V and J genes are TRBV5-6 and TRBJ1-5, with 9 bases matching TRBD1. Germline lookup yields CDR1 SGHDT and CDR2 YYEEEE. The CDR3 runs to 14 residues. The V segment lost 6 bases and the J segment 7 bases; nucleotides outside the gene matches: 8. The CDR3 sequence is CASNLGQGRQPQHF. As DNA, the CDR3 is TGTGCCAGCAACCTGGGACAGGGAAGGCAGCCCCAGCATTTT.

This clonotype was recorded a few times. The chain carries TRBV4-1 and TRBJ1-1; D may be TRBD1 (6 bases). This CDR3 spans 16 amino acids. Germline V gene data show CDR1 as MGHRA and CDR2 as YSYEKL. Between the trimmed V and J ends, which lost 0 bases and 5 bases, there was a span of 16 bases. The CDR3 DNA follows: TGCGCCAGCAGCCAAGATCCCACCACAGGGATGACTGAAGCTTTCTTT. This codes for CASSQDPTTGMTEAFF.

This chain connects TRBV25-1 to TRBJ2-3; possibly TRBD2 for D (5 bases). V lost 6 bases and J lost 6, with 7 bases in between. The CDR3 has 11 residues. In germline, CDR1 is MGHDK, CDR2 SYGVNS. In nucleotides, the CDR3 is TGTGCCAGCAGAGGACTCGATACGCAGTATTTT. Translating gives CASRGLDTQYF.